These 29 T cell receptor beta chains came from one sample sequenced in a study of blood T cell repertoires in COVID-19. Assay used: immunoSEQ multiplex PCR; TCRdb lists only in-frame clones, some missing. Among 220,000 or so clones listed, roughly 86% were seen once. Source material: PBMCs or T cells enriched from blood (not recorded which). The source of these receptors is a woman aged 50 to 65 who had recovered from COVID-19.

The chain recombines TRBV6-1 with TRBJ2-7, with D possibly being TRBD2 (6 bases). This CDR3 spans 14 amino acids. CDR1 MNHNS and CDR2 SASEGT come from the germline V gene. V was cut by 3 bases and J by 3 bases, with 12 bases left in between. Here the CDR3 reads CASSEQGGYYEQYF. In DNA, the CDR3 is TGTGCCAGCAGTGAGCAGGGAGGATACTACGAGCAGTACTTC.

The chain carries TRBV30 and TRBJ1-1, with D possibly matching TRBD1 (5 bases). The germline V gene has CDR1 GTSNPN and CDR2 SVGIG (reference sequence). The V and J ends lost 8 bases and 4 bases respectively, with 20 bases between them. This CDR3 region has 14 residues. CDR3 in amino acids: CARSLTWGSTEAFF. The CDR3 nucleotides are TGTGCCCGCTCCCTAACTTGGGGCTCCACTGAAGCTTTCTTT. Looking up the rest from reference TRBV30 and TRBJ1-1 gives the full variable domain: SQTIHQWPATLVQPVGSPLSLECTVEGTSNPNLYWYRQAAGRGLQLLFYSVGIGQISSEVPQNLSASRPQDRQFILSSKKLLLSDSGFYLCARSLTWGSTEAFFGQGTRLTVV.

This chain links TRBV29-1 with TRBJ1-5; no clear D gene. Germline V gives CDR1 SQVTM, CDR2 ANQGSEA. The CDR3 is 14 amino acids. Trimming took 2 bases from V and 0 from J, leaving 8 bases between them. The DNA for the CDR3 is TGCAGCGTTGAAACACCAAATAGCAATCAGCCCCAGCATTTT. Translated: CSVETPNSNQPQHF.

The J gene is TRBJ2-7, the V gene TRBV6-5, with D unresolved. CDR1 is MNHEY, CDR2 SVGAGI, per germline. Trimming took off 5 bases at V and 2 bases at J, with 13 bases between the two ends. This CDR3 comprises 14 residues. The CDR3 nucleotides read TGTGCCAGCAGTCCTAGGAGCGCAACCTACGAGCAGTACTTC. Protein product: CASSPRSATYEQYF.

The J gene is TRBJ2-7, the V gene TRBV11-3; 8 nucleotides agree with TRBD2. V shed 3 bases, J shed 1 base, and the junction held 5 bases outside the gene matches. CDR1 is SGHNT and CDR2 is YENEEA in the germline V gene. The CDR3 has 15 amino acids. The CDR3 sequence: CASSLGAGVSYEQYF. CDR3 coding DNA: TGTGCCAGCAGCTTGGGAGCGGGGGTTTCCTACGAGCAGTACTTC.

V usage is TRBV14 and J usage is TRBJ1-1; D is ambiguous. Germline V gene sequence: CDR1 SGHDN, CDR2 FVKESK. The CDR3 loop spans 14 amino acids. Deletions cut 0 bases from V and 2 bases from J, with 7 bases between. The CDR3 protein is CASSQDRINTEAFF. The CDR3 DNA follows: TGTGCCAGCAGCCAAGACAGGATAAACACTGAAGCTTTCTTT. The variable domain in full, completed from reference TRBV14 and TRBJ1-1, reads EAGVTQFPSHSVIEKGQTVTLRCDPISGHDNLYWYRRVMGKEIKFLLHFVKESKQDESGMPNNRFLAERTGGTYSTLKVQPAELEDSGVYFCASSQDRINTEAFFGQGTRLTVV.

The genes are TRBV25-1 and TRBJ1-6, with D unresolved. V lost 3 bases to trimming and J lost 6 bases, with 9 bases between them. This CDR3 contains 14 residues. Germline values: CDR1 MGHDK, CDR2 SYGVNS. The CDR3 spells CASSDTEVNSPLHF. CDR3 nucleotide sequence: TGTGCCAGCAGTGACACAGAAGTTAATTCACCCCTCCACTTT.

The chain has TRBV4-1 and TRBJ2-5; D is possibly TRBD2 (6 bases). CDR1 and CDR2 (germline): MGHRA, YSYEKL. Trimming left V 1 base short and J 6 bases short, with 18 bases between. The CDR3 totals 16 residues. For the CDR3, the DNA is TGCGCCAGCAGCCAAGGTTTTCGGGAGCAGATAAAGACCCAGTACTTC. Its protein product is CASSQGFREQIKTQYF.

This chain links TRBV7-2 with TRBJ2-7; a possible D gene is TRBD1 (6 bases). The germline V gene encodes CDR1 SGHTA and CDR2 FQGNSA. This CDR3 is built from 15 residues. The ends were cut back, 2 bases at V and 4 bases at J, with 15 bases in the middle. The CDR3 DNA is TGTGCCAGCAGCTTATTTGGACAGCCCGGTTACGAGCAGTACTTC. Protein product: CASSLFGQPGYEQYF.

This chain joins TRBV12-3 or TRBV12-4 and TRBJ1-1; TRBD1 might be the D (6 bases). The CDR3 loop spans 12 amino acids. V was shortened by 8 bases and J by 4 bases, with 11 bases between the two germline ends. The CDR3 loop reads CASQQGTTEAFF. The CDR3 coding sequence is TGTGCCAGCCAACAGGGAACCACTGAAGCTTTCTTT.

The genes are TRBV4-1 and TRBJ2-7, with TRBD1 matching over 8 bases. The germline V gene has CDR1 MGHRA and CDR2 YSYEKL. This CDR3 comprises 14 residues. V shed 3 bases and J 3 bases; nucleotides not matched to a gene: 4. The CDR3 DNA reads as TGCGCCAGCAGCCAGCGGACAGGGCTCTACGAGCAGTACTTC. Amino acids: CASSQRTGLYEQYF.

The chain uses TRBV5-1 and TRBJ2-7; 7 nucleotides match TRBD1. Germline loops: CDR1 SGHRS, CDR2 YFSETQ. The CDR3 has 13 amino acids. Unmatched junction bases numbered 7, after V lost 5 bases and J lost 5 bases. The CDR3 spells CASSRGGFDEQYF. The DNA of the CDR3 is TGCGCCAGCAGTAGAGGGGGCTTCGACGAGCAGTACTTC.

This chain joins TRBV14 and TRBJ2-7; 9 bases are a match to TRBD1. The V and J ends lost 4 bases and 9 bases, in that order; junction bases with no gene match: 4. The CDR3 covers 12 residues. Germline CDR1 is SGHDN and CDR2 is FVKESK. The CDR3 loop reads CASSLTGGGQYF. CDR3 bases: TGTGCCAGCAGCCTGACAGGGGGAGGGCAGTACTTC.

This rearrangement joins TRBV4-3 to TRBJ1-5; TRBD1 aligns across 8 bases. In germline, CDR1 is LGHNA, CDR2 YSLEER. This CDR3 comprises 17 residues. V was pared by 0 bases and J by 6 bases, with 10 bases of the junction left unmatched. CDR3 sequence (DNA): TGCGCCAGCAGCCAAGATTATAGAACAGGGGGTGGTCAGCCCCAGCATTTT. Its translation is CASSQDYRTGGGQPQHF.

Here the CDR3 reads CASRSIGAGNTIYF. CDR3 DNA sequence: TGTGCCAGTAGATCGATAGGGGCTGGAAACACCATATATTTT. J is TRBJ1-3 and V is TRBV19, with D possibly TRBD1 on 5 matching bases. Germline CDR1 reads LNHDA; CDR2 reads SQIVND (reference sequence). Trimming pared 6 bases from V and 2 bases from J, leaving 11 bases between. The CDR3 totals 14 residues.

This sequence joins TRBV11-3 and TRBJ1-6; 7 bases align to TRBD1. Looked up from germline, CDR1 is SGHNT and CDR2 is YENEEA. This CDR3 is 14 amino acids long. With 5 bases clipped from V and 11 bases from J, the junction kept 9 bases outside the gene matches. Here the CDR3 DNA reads TGTGCCAGCAGCCCTACAGGGGCAAGGCCACCCCTCCACTTT. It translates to CASSPTGARPPLHF.

As DNA, the CDR3 is TGTGCCAGCAGCAAAGTTGGGCTCTCTGGAAACACCATATATTTT. It translates to CASSKVGLSGNTIYF. The gene calls are TRBV21-1 and TRBJ1-3; the tabulated D call, TRBD1, remains unverified against the DNA. TRBV21-1 is given as a pseudogene. This CDR3 has 15 residues.

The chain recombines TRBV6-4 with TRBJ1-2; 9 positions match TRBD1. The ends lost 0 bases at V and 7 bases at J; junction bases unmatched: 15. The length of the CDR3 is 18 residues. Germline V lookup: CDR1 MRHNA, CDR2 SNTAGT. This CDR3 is CASSDSYRTGDNQGGYTF. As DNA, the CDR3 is TGTGCCAGCAGTGACTCGTATAGGACAGGGGACAACCAGGGTGGCTACACCTTC.

The CDR3 protein is CASGTGGIQYF. The CDR3 nucleotides read TGTGCCAGCGGGACAGGGGGCATTCAGTACTTC. The gene calls are TRBV2 and TRBJ2-4; TRBD1 matches at 11 bases. The V and J ends lost 8 bases and 9 bases, in that order; junction bases with no gene match: 0. From germline, CDR1 is SNHLY and CDR2 FYNNEI. This CDR3 has 11 residues.

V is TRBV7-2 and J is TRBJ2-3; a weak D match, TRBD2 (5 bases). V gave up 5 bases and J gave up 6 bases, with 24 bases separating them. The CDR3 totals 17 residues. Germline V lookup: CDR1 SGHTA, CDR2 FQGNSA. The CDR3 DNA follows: TGTGCCAGCAGCCGTAGATCGATACCCCGGGATAGGGATACGCAGTATTTT. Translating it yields CASSRRSIPRDRDTQYF.

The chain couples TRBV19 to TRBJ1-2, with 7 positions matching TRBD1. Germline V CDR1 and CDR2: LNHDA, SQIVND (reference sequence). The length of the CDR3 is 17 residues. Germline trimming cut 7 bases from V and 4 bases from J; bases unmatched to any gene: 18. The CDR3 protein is CASTETLTGVLSYGYTF. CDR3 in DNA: TGTGCCAGTACCGAAACGCTTACAGGGGTTCTCAGCTATGGCTACACCTTC.

CDR3 loop: CATSEPGTSEQYF. In DNA form, the CDR3 reads TGTGCCACCAGTGAACCCGGGACTAGCGAGCAGTACTTC. The rearrangement uses TRBV24-1 and TRBJ2-7; 8 bases agree with TRBD2. The CDR3 contains 13 residues. The V and J ends lost 4 bases and 6 bases, in that order; junction bases with no gene match: 4. Germline V gene data show CDR1 as KGHDR and CDR2 as SFDVKD.

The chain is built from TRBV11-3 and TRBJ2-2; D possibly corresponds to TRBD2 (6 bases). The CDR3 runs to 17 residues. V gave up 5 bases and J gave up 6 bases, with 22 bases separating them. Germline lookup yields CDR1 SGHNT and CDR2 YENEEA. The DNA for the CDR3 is TGTGCCAGCAGCCGCACCATGTCCAGAGCGGGTTCCGGGGAGCTGTTTTTT. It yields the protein CASSRTMSRAGSGELFF.

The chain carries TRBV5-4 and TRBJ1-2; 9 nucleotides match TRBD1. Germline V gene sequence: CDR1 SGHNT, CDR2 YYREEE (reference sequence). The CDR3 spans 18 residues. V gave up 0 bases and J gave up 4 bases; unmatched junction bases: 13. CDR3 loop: CASSLAMGQGLDSYGYTF. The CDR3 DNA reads TGTGCCAGCAGCTTGGCCATGGGACAGGGTCTTGACTCCTATGGCTACACCTTC.

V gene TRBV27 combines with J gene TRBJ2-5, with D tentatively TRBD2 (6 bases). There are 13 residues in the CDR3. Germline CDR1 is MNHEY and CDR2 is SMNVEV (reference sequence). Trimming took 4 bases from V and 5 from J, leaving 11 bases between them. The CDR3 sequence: CASSYGSAETQYF. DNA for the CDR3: TGTGCCAGCAGTTACGGGAGCGCCGAGACCCAGTACTTC.

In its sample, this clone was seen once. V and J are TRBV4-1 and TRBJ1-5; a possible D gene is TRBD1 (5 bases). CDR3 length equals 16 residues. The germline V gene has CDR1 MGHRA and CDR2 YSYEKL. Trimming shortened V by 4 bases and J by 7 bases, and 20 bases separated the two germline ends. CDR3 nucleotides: TGCGCCAGCAGCCCCCGGGGGTTGGGGAAGTACCAGCCCCAGCATTTT. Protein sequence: CASSPRGLGKYQPQHF.

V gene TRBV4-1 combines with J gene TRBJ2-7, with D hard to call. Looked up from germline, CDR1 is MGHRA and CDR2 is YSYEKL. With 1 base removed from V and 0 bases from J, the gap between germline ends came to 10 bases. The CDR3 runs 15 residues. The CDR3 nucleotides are TGCGCCAGCAGCCAAGCGGGTGTCGGCTCCTACGAGCAGTACTTC. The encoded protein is CASSQAGVGSYEQYF.

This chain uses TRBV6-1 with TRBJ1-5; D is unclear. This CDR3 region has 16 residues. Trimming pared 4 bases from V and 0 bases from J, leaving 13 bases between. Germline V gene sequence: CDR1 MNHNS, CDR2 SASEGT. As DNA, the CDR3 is TGTGCCAGCAGTGCAATCAGTCGGGGTAGCAATCAGCCCCAGCATTTT. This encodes CASSAISRGSNQPQHF.

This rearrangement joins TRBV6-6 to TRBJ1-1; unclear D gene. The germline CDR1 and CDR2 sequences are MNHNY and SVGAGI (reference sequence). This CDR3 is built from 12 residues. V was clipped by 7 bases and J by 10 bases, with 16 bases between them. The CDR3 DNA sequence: TGTGCCAGCACTCCCGAGAGGGTCGCAGCTTTCTTT. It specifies CASTPERVAAFF.